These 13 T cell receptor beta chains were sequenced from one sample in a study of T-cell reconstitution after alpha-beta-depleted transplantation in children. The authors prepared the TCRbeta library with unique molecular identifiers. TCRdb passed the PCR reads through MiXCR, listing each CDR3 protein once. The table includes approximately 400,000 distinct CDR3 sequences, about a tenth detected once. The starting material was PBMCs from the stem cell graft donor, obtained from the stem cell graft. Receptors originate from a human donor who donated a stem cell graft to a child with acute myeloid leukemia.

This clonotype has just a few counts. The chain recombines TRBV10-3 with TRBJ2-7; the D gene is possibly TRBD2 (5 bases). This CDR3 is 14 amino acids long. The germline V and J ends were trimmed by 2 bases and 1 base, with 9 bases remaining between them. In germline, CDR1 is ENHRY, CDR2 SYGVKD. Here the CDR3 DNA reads TGTGCCATCAGTGAGCCCGGGGATTCCTACGAGCAGTACTTC. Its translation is CAISEPGDSYEQYF.

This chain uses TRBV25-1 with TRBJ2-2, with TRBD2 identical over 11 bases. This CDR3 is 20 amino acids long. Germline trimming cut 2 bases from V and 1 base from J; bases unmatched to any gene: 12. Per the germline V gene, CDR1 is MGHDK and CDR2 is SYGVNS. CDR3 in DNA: TGTGCCAGCAGTGAAGGAGGGCTAGCGGGAGGTGTTTTGAACACCGGGGAGCTGTTTTTT. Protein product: CASSEGGLAGGVLNTGELFF.

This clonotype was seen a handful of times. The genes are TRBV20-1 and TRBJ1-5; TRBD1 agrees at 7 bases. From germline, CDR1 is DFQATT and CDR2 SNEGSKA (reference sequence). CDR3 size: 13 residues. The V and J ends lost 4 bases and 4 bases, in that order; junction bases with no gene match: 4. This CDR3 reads CSATNRGNQPQHF. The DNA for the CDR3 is TGCAGTGCTACAAACAGGGGTAATCAGCCCCAGCATTTT.

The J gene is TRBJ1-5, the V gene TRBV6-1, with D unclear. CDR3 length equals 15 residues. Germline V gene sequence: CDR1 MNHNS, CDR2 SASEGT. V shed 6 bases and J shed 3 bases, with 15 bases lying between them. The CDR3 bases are TGTGCCAGCAGCCGGGATAGCGACATCAATCAGCCCCAGCATTTT. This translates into CASSRDSDINQPQHF.

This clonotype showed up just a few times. The CDR3 DNA follows: TGTGCCAGCAGTTTTTCTTTGGGGGCCGGGGAGCTGTTTTTT. Translating it yields CASSFSLGAGELFF. V gene TRBV12-3 or TRBV12-4 combines with J gene TRBJ2-2; D is tentatively TRBD1 or TRBD2 (5 bases each). CDR3 length: 14 amino acids. The ends were cut back, 3 bases at V and 6 bases at J, with 11 bases in the middle.

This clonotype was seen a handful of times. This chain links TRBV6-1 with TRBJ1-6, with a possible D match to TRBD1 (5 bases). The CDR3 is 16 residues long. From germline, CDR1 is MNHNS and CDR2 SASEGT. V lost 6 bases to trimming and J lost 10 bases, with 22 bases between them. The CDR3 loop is CASRIPRGGVVSPLHF. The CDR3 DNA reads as TGTGCCAGCAGGATCCCACGGGGAGGGGTTGTATCACCCCTCCACTTT.

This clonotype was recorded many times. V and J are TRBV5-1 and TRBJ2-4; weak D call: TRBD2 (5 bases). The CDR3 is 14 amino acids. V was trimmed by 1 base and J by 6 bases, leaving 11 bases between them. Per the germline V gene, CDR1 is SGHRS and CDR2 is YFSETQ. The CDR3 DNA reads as TGCGCCAGCAGCTTGCTCGGGGTTGTAAACATTCAGTACTTC. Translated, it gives CASSLLGVVNIQYF.

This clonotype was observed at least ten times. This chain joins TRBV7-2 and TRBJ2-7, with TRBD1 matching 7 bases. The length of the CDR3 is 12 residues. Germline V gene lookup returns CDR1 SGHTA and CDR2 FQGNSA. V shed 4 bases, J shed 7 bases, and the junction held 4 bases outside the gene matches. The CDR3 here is CASSSRGREQYF. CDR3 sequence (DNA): TGTGCCAGCAGCTCAAGGGGGCGGGAGCAGTACTTC. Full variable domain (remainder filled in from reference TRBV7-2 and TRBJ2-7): GAGVSQSPSNKVTEKGKDVELRCDPISGHTALYWYRQSLGQGLEFLIYFQGNSAPDKSGLPSDRFSAERTGGSVSTLTIQRTQQEDSAVYLCASSSRGREQYFGPGTRLTVT.

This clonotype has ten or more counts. CDR3 DNA sequence: TGTGCCAGCAGCTTGGTCCCCGGCAGCTCTGGAAACACCATATATTTT. It translates to CASSLVPGSSGNTIYF. The gene calls are TRBV5-5 and TRBJ1-3; no clear D gene. There are 16 residues in the CDR3. V lost 0 bases to trimming and J lost 0 bases, with 10 bases between them. Germline loops: CDR1 SGHKS, CDR2 YYEKEE (reference sequence).

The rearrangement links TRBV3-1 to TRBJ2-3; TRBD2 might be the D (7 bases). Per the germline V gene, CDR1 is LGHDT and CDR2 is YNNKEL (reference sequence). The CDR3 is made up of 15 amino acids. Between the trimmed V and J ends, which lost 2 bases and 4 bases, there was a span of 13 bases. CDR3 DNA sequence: TGTGCCAGCAGCCAAAGTGGGGGGGGCCCAGATACGCAGTATTTT. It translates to CASSQSGGGPDTQYF.

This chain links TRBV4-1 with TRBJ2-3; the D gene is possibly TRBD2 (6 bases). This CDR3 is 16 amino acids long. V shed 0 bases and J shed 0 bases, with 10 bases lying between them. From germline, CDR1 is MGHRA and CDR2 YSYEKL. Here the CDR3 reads CASSQEAGRSTDTQYF. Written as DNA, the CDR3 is TGCGCCAGCAGCCAAGAGGCGGGACGCAGCACAGATACGCAGTATTTT.

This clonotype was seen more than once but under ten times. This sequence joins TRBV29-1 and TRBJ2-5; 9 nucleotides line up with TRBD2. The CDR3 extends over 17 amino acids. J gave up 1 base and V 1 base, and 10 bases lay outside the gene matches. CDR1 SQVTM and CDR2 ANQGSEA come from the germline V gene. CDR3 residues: CSVEGASGEETQETQYF. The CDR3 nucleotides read TGCAGCGTTGAAGGGGCTAGCGGGGAAGAAACCCAAGAGACCCAGTACTTC. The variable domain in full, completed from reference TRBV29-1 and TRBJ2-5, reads SAVISQKPSRDICQRGTSLTIQCQVDSQVTMMFWYRQQPGQSLTLIATANQGSEATYESGFVIDKFPISRPNLTFSTLTVSNMSPEDSSIYLCSVEGASGEETQETQYFGPGTRLLVL.

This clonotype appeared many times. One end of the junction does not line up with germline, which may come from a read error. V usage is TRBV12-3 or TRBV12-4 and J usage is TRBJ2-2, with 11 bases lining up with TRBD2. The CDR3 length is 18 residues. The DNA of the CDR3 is TGCGCCAGCAGCTTGAGGCTAGCGGGGGGCCGGAACACCGGGGAGCTGTTTTTT. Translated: CASSLRLAGGRNTGELFF.